These T cell receptor beta chains were read from a single sample in a study of response to subunit inactivated influenza vaccine. TCRdb fed the RT-PCR reads into MiXCR, producing one record per CDR3 protein. Among about 830,000 distinct CDR3 sequences listed, 15% to 20% were seen once. Sequencing was performed on PBMCs from blood, taken 5 days after vaccination. All receptors derive from a man aged 50 to 59 who received an inactivated influenza vaccine. Both conserved end residues are part of each CDR3. Fields, in order: D gene, J gene, V gene, clone size, CDR3 DNA, CDR3 protein. D genes are given only for firm matches. Rows give clone size only sometimes, using once, few, many, or a class for an expanded clone.

>-|TRBJ1-2|TRBV9|-
TGTGCCAGCAGCGTCCCCACCACTAACTATGGCTACACCTTC
CASSVPTTNYGYTF
>-|TRBJ2-7|TRBV10-3|-
TGTGCCATCAGTGGCGTGGAGGGCTACGAGCAGTACTTC
CAISGVEGYEQYF
>TRBD2|TRBJ2-7|TRBV2|few
TGTGCCAGCAGGCAAAGGACTAGCGGAGACTACGAGCAGTACTTC
CASRQRTSGDYEQYF
>TRBD2|TRBJ2-7|TRBV15|-
TGTGCCACCAGCAGAGGGACTAGCGGGATTTTTGGCGAGCAGTACTTC
CATSRGTSGIFGEQYF
>-|TRBJ1-3|TRBV7-2|-
TGTGCCAGCAGGGGAGGACTCTCTGGAAACACCATATATTTT
CASRGGLSGNTIYF
>-|TRBJ1-2|TRBV9|few
TGTGCCAGCAGCGTCGGCACCGTGGGGGGCTACACCTTC
CASSVGTVGGYTF
>-|TRBJ1-5|TRBV6-1|few
TGTGCCTCGAGGGGGGCCAGGAATACTAATCAGCCCCAGCATTTT
CASRGARNTNQPQHF
>-|TRBJ2-7|TRBV12-3/TRBV12-4|many
TGTGCCAGCAGCCGTGGAGAGAGCTCCTACGAGCAGTACTTC
CASSRGESSYEQYF
>-|TRBJ2-3|TRBV20-1|-
TGCAGTGCTAGAGAGGGGGCGGCGGCCGTTACGCAGTATTTT
CSAREGAAAVTQYF
>-|TRBJ2-5|TRBV11-2|-
TGTGCCAGCAGCTTAGATCGGGGTGGGCTAGCCCAAGAGACCCAGTACTTC
CASSLDRGGLAQETQYF
>-|TRBJ2-6|TRBV12-3/TRBV12-4|few
TGTGCCAGCAGCCGCAGGGATGGGGCCAACGTCCTGACTTTC
CASSRRDGANVLTF
>-|TRBJ1-5|TRBV12-3/TRBV12-4|-
TGTGCCAGCAGTTGGAAGGGAGGCAATCAGCCCCAGCATTTT
CASSWKGGNQPQHF
>TRBD1|TRBJ2-7|TRBV20-1|-
TGCAGTACAGACAGGGCTCAGGGCTACGAGCAGTACTTC
CSTDRAQGYEQYF
>-|TRBJ2-7|TRBV7-2|-
TGTGCCAGCAGCCCAGGGACCTCCAGGAACGAGCAGTACTTC
CASSPGTSRNEQYF
>-|TRBJ1-1|TRBV28|-
TGTGCCAGCACCCTAGGGGGGTTGGGCACTGAAGCTTTCTTT
CASTLGGLGTEAFF
>-|TRBJ2-1|TRBV29-1|many
TGCAGCCCTTATCGTGAGCAGTTCTTC
CSPYREQFF
>TRBD2|TRBJ2-7|TRBV12-3/TRBV12-4|few
TGTGCCGTCGCGGGGTCTGGGGAGGGTGAGCAGTACTTC
CAVAGSGEGEQYF
>-|TRBJ2-7|TRBV7-3|-
TGTGCCAGCAGCTTTTCGCAGGGGAACGAGCAGTACTTC
CASSFSQGNEQYF
>-|TRBJ1-6|TRBV12-3/TRBV12-4|-
TGTGCCAGCAGTTTAGCGGATATTAATTCACCCCTCCACTTT
CASSLADINSPLHF
>TRBD2|TRBJ2-7|TRBV28|few
TGTGCCAGCAGGGGACTAGTGAGCTCCTACGAGCAGTACTTC
CASRGLVSSYEQYF
>TRBD1|TRBJ1-2|TRBV7-2|-
TGTGCCAGCAGCTTTTTACCGGGACAGGTGAACTATGGCTACACCTTC
CASSFLPGQVNYGYTF
>TRBD2|TRBJ2-7|TRBV5-1|few
TGCGCCAGCAGCTTGTCGTCTAGCGGGAGGGCCGCCGAGCAGTACTTC
CASSLSSSGRAAEQYF
>-|TRBJ2-2|TRBV24-1|many
TGTGCCACACAACGGAACACCGGGGAGCTGTTTTTT
CATQRNTGELFF
>TRBD1|TRBJ2-2|TRBV12-3/TRBV12-4|-
TGTGCCAGCAGTCAGGGGGCGAGCGTGAGCACCGGGGAGCTGTTTTTT
CASSQGASVSTGELFF
>-|TRBJ1-2|TRBV20-1|-
TGCAGTGCTAGGTCATTAAAGACTAACTATGGCTACACCTTC
CSARSLKTNYGYTF
>TRBD2|TRBJ2-5|TRBV7-2|-
TGTGCCAGCAGCTTAGAGACTAGCGCACAAGAGACCCAGTACTTC
CASSLETSAQETQYF
>TRBD1|TRBJ1-2|TRBV7-9|-
TGTGCCAGCAGCCCGGGACAGGGGAGCAACTATGGCTACACCTTC
CASSPGQGSNYGYTF
>TRBD1|TRBJ2-1|TRBV4-1|-
TGCGCCAGCAGCCAGAGCGACAGGGGCTACAATGAGCAGTTCTTC
CASSQSDRGYNEQFF
>-|TRBJ2-7|TRBV3-1|many
TGTGCCAGCAGCTCGGGACTTGCCTACGAGCAGTACTTC
CASSSGLAYEQYF
>-|TRBJ2-3|TRBV29-1|few
TGCAGCGTTGTCACGGTTGGAGGTAATACGCAGTATTTT
CSVVTVGGNTQYF
>TRBD1|TRBJ1-6|TRBV6-1|few
TGTGCCAGCAGTGAGGGACAGCCCATGGGTTCACCCCTCCACTTT
CASSEGQPMGSPLHF
>-|TRBJ2-5|TRBV5-1|-
TGCGCCAGCAGCTTGGGAGCGGTATACAGCCAAGAGACCCAGTACTTC
CASSLGAVYSQETQYF
>TRBD2|TRBJ2-1|TRBV10-3|-
TGTGCCATCAGTGAGGGCAGCGGGAGTCGGAATGAGCAGTTCTTC
CAISEGSGSRNEQFF
>TRBD2|TRBJ2-1|TRBV9|few
TGTGCCAGCAGCGTAGGGGGAGGGGAGTTCAATGAGCAGTTCTTC
CASSVGGGEFNEQFF
>-|TRBJ2-5|TRBV5-1|-
TGCGCCAGCAGCCCCCGAGGCGGGACCCAGTACTTC
CASSPRGGTQYF
>-|TRBJ1-5|TRBV4-3|-
TGCGCCAGCAGCCAAGATCTCTTCCAGGGGAGCAATCAGCCCCAGCATTTT
CASSQDLFQGSNQPQHF
>TRBD2|TRBJ2-2|TRBV5-4|-
TGTGCCAGCAGCTCCGGGACTAGCTTCGTCGGGGAGCTGTTTTTT
CASSSGTSFVGELFF
>-|TRBJ2-1|TRBV7-2|-
TGTGCCAGCAGCTTAGCCGGATCAAGTACCTACAATGAGCAGTTCTTC
CASSLAGSSTYNEQFF
>-|TRBJ1-2|TRBV7-2|-
TGTGCCAGCAGCTTAGCTGGACACCCATCTGGCTACACCTTC
CASSLAGHPSGYTF
>TRBD2|TRBJ2-1|TRBV5-1|few
TGCGCCAGCAGCGCCCTACTAGCGGGGAGCTACAATGAGCAGTTCTTC
CASSALLAGSYNEQFF
>-|TRBJ1-2|TRBV12-3/TRBV12-4|-
TGTGCCAGCAGTTCCTCCGGTGACTATGGCTACACCTTC
CASSSSGDYGYTF